Following are 5 T cell receptor beta chains from one sample sequenced in a study of cytomegalovirus exposure and HLA in healthy donors. Primers included in the PCR were 60 Vbeta and 13 Jbeta primers. TCRdb's table, derived via immunoSEQ multiplex PCR, lists solely in-frame clones and lacks some. The table shows about 92,000 clones, with 70% to 90% occurring only once. The sequencing input was PBMCs. These receptors were taken from a woman in her late teens or twenties in good health and CMV-seropositive.

The chain uses TRBV28 and TRBJ2-7, with D possibly matching TRBD2 (5 bases). The CDR3 totals 12 residues. From germline, CDR1 is MDHEN and CDR2 SYDVKM. Trimming removed 2 bases at V and 4 bases at J, with 6 bases between. CDR3 region: CASSLEGYEQYF. In nucleotides, the CDR3 is TGTGCCAGCAGTTTAGAGGGATACGAGCAGTACTTC.

The gene calls are TRBV14 and TRBJ2-6; the match to TRBD1 covers 7 bases. V lost 4 bases and J lost 0; bases outside the gene matches: 9. Germline CDR1 reads SGHDN; CDR2 reads FVKESK. The CDR3 contains 18 residues. The CDR3 region has the DNA TGTGCCAGCAGCCTACGGGACAGCGACTTCTCTGGGGCCAACGTCCTGACTTTC. This encodes CASSLRDSDFSGANVLTF.

CDR3 amino acids: CASTRTETGANVLTF. CDR3 sequence (DNA): TGTGCCAGCACCAGGACAGAAACTGGGGCCAACGTCCTGACTTTC. This chain connects TRBV7-9 to TRBJ2-6, with D possibly being TRBD1 (6 bases). This CDR3 has 15 residues. Deletions cut 7 bases from V and 2 bases from J, with 12 bases between. In germline, CDR1 is SEHNR, CDR2 FQNEAQ (reference sequence).

This clone was seen just once. The chain joins TRBV29-1 to TRBJ2-7; TRBD1 aligns across 9 bases. V trimming: 7 bases; J trimming: 4 bases; junction bases outside the gene matches: 8. The germline V gene has CDR1 SQVTM and CDR2 ANQGSEA. The CDR3 runs 13 residues. The CDR3 DNA follows: TGCAGCGCCGGGACAGGGTTAATGTACGAGCAGTACTTC. It encodes CSAGTGLMYEQYF.

The DNA of the CDR3 is TGTGCCAGCAGCTCATCACCGGGACAGGGTTTTTCCGAGCAGTTCTTC. Translated: CASSSSPGQGFSEQFF. The chain is built from TRBV7-9 and TRBJ2-1, with 9 bases matching TRBD1. The CDR3 sequence is 16 residues long. Germline CDR1 and CDR2: SEHNR and FQNEAQ (reference sequence). V was pared by 4 bases and J by 10 bases, with 14 bases of the junction left unmatched.